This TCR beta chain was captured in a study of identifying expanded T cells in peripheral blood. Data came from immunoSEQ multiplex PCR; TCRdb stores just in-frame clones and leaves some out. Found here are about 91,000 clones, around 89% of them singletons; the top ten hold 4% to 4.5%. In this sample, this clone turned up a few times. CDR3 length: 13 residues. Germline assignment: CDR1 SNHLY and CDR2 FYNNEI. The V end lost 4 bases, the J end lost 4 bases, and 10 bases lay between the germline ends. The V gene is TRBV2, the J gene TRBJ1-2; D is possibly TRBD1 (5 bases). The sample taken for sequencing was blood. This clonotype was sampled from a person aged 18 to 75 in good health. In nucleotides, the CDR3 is TGTGCCAGCAGTGTGAGACAGAGCTATGGCTACACCTTC. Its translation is CASSVRQSYGYTF.